The clone carrying this T cell receptor (beta chain) was detected a few times. A single record per CDR3 protein comes from TCRdb applying MiXCR to the RT-PCR reads. The data show 450,000 to 600,000 distinct CDR3 sequences, with about 15% seen just once and approximately 3% held by the top ten. This CDR3 contains 13 residues. V shed 3 bases, J shed 6 bases, and the junction held 2 bases outside the gene matches. CDR1 SGHAT and CDR2 FQDESV come from the germline V gene (reference sequence). The sample originates from a study of response to subunit inactivated influenza vaccine. The sequenced sample was CD4+ T cells sorted from PBMCs, obtained around 25 months after vaccination. V is TRBV11-1 and J is TRBJ2-7; 10 nucleotides match TRBD1. This clonotype was sampled from a man aged 45 to 70 who received an inactivated influenza vaccine. In DNA form, the CDR3 reads TGTGCCAGCAGCTTTCGGACAGGGGGCGAGCAGTACTTC. Protein: CASSFRTGGEQYF.